The entry below gives a single TCR beta chain sequence along with its context. Its specificity is not known. Use of 60 Vbeta and 13 Jbeta primers characterized the PCR. Here immunoSEQ multiplex PCR was the method, and the copy in TCRdb shows in-frame clones only, minus some. The data hold some 150,000 clones, with 82% observed a single time. The CDR3 contains 15 residues. V was cut by 0 bases and J by 6 bases, with 13 bases left in between. Germline CDR1 is SGHRS and CDR2 is YFSETQ. This sample is drawn from a study of cytomegalovirus exposure and HLA in healthy donors. Overall study context: In a previous analysis, 117 million unique TCR beta sequences were found from some 180 million T cells. Around 80 million unique TCR sequences came from HLA-typed donors in an early release. Regarding the study as a whole: Reports state that TCR beta sequences accurately predicted most subjects' HLA-A and HLA-B alleles. Presence/absence analyses assumed roughly uniform sequencing depth across donors.

This receptor was obtained from a woman between 45 and 60 years old in good health and CMV-seropositive. This chain joins TRBV5-1 and TRBJ2-1; possible D gene TRBD2, 6 bases. Sequencing input: PBMCs. The CDR3 reads CASSLAGASGNEQFF. CDR3 nucleotide sequence: TGCGCCAGCAGCTTGGCGGGAGCTTCGGGCAATGAGCAGTTCTTC.